The entry that follows covers one TCR beta chain sequence. Its antigen is unidentified. Measured with immunoSEQ multiplex PCR; TCRdb has only the in-frame clones, and not every one. Here the sample spans some 140,000 clones, 70% to 90% being singletons. The entry originates in a study of T cell responses to AZD1222 COVID-19 vaccine. Study details: Analyses pooled second doses at about 4 or about 12 weeks.

Whole-study results and caveats: Among AZD1222 vaccinees, only five to seven were seropositive at baseline. Clonal diversity was possibly underestimated; the donors were predominantly white British and more often female. Recipients of two AZD1222 doses showed rising Spike-specific TCR breadth and depth.

Trimming left V 1 base short and J 3 bases short, with 12 bases between. This CDR3 contains 15 residues. Germline CDR1 KGHSH, CDR2 LQKENI. The starting material was peripheral blood, obtained on day 0 of AZD1222 vaccination. The genes are TRBV18 and TRBJ2-5; D may be TRBD2 (6 bases). The receptor's source is an adult in good health. CDR3: CASSPRTRLEETQYF. DNA for the CDR3: TGTGCCAGCTCACCACGTACTAGACTAGAAGAGACCCAGTACTTC.